The 22 T cell receptor beta chains reported below all come from one sample, sequenced in a study of T cell clonality in common variable immunodeficiency. Measured with immunoSEQ multiplex PCR; TCRdb has only the in-frame clones, and not every one. This sample includes around 47,000 clones with no singletons; its ten biggest clones take up about 2%. Specimen: peripheral blood mononuclear cells. The receptor source for this set is a person aged 18-70 years in good health.

This clone was found many times. The read comes to an end 3 residues before the CDR3 does, leaving the germline J gene to fill in the end. The chain combines TRBV2 with TRBJ2-2; D may be TRBD1 (5 bases). The CDR3 length is 16 residues. Per germline, CDR1 SNHLY and CDR2 FYNNEI. V dropped 6 bases and J dropped 4 bases, with 18 bases sitting between them. CDR3 sequence reads: CASSRSRGRGTGELFF. The DNA read from the CDR3 is TGTGCCAGCAGCCGTAGTAGGGGTAGAGGCACCGGGGAG. The whole variable domain, remainder taken from reference TRBV2 and TRBJ2-2, is EPEVTQTPSHQVTQMGQEVILRCVPISNHLYFYWYRQILGQKVEFLVSFYNNEISEKSEIFDDQFSVERPDGSNFTLKIRSTKLEDSAMYFCASSRSRGRGTGELFFGEGSRLTVL.

Concerning this clone itself: The CDR3 end lies 3 residues beyond the end of the read and is filled in from the germline J gene. The chain recombines TRBV7-2 with TRBJ2-5, with TRBD2 identical over 11 bases. The CDR3 loop spans 15 amino acids. The ends lost 5 bases at V and 5 bases at J; junction bases unmatched: 7. Germline values: CDR1 SGHTA, CDR2 FQGNSA. The CDR3 here is CASSLGLAVRETQYF. CDR3 bases read: TGTGCCAGCAGCCTGGGACTAGCGGTGAGGGAGACC.

This clone occurred many times. The read comes to an end 3 residues before the CDR3 does, leaving the germline J gene to fill in the end. This chain links TRBV20-1 with TRBJ2-4, with 7 positions matching TRBD1. Trimming took 6 bases from V and 2 from J; bases not matched to a gene: 16. From germline, CDR1 is DFQATT and CDR2 SNEGSKA (reference sequence). The CDR3 runs to 17 residues. The CDR3 sequence: CSAAYGTVSLTKNIQYF. The covered CDR3 bases are TGCAGTGCCGCGTACGGGACAGTAAGTTTGACCAAAAACATT.

This clone was found many times. The read ends 3 residues before the CDR3 terminus; that terminus is restored from the germline J gene. The chain uses TRBV12-3 or TRBV12-4 and TRBJ2-7; D is perhaps TRBD1 (5 bases). The V end lost 6 bases, the J end lost 6 bases, and 15 bases lay between the germline ends. This CDR3 has 13 amino acids. CDR3 bases read: TGTGCCAGCAGCCCGGGCACAGGCGGCGAG. This sequence encodes CASSPGTGGE. The whole CDR3 is CASSPGTGGEQYF.

This clone was counted at least ten times. The read terminates 3 residues before the CDR3 end, so the remaining end is supplied by the germline J gene. The chain carries TRBV30 and TRBJ2-1; no firm D call. In germline, CDR1 is GTSNPN, CDR2 SVGIG (reference sequence). The CDR3 runs 13 residues. Trimming stripped 4 bases from V and 0 bases from J, with 7 bases between. CDR3 loop: CAWTSSSYNEQFF. The DNA read from the CDR3 is TGTGCCTGGACGAGTAGCTCCTACAATGAG.

This clone was picked up a small number of times. The read ends 3 residues before the CDR3 terminus; that terminus is restored from the germline J gene. The V gene is TRBV7-9, the J gene TRBJ2-3; D may be TRBD1 (5 bases). Germline CDR1 and CDR2: SEHNR and FQNEAQ (reference sequence). The CDR3 is 14 amino acids. The CDR3: CASRRSDSRETQYF. The part of the CDR3 DNA that was read is TGTGCCAGCAGACGTTCCGACAGTCGAGAGACG.

This clone was detected ten times or more. The read falls 3 residues short of the CDR3 end, and the missing part is taken from the germline J gene. The V and J genes are TRBV19 and TRBJ1-1; D possibly corresponds to TRBD1 (6 bases). In germline, CDR1 is LNHDA, CDR2 SQIVND (reference sequence). The V gene lost 3 bases and the J gene lost 7 bases, with 12 bases spanning the gap. This CDR3 spans 13 amino acids. Incomplete CDR3 DNA: TGTGCCAGTAGTATTGGGGGGGCAGGTGAA. This encodes CASSIGGAGE. In full, the CDR3 is CASSIGGAGEAFF.

Points on this clone: The sequence runs out 3 residues before the end of the CDR3; the remainder is reconstructed from the germline J gene. The chain combines TRBV19 with TRBJ2-7, with TRBD2 identical over 8 bases. Germline V gene data show CDR1 as LNHDA and CDR2 as SQIVND (reference sequence). Trimming at V came to 3 bases and at J to 1 base, leaving 11 bases not matched to a gene. The CDR3 consists of 17 residues. The CDR3 region is CASSIRAGVMGSYEQYF. CDR3 DNA (partial): TGTGCCAGTAGTATCAGAGCGGGAGTCATGGGATCCTACGAG.

This clone came up many times. From the germline J gene comes the end of the CDR3, since the read stops 3 residues before it. The chain couples TRBV20-1 to TRBJ2-2; 9 bases agree with TRBD1. CDR3 length: 13 amino acids. CDR1 is DFQATT and CDR2 is SNEGSKA in the germline V gene (reference sequence). The CDR3 bases that were read are TGCAGTGCCCCCGGGACAGGGACTGAAAAG. Protein: CSAPGTGTEK. The full CDR3 protein reads CSAPGTGTEKLFF.

This clone was seen many times. The CDR3 is cut off 3 residues early in the read; its end comes from the germline J gene. This rearrangement joins TRBV7-2 to TRBJ1-2; no clear D gene. The CDR3 is 12 residues long. Germline V lookup: CDR1 SGHTA, CDR2 FQGNSA. The CDR3 reads CASRPVGRGYTF. CDR3 bases read: TGTGCCAGCCGCCCTGTGGGCAGGGGC. The full variable domain, completed using reference TRBV7-2 and TRBJ1-2, is GAGVSQSPSNKVTEKGKDVELRCDPISGHTALYWYRQSLGQGLEFLIYFQGNSAPDKSGLPSDRFSAERTGGSVSTLTIQRTQQEDSAVYLCASRPVGRGYTFGSGTRLTVV.

This clone was picked up many times. The CDR3 goes on 3 residues after the read ends, and that part is filled in from the germline J gene. This sequence joins TRBV30 and TRBJ2-7, with 7 bases fitting TRBD1. The length of the CDR3 is 14 residues. Germline CDR1 and CDR2: GTSNPN and SVGIG (reference sequence). With V trimmed by 3 bases and J by 3 bases, 8 bases remained unmatched. This chain's CDR3 is CAWSAGTAFYEQYF. CDR3 DNA (partial): TGTGCCTGGAGCGCCGGGACAGCCTTCTACGAG.

This clone was observed a few times. Read data end 3 residues before the CDR3 end; the end is taken from the germline J gene. The chain couples TRBV11-1 to TRBJ2-5; 9 nucleotides match TRBD1. The trim removed 5 bases at V and 5 bases at J, leaving 9 bases unmatched. The CDR3 covers 15 residues. Germline values: CDR1 SGHAT, CDR2 FQDESV (reference sequence). The part of the CDR3 DNA that was read is TGTGCCAGCAGCACGGGACAGGGAATTTTGGAGACC. Amino acids: CASSTGQGILET. The full CDR3 protein is CASSTGQGILETQYF.

This clone was observed many times. The read falls 3 residues short of the CDR3 end, and the missing part is taken from the germline J gene. V gene TRBV29-1 combines with J gene TRBJ2-3, with D maybe TRBD2 (7 bases). The CDR3 contains 14 residues. With 6 bases removed from V and 5 bases from J, the gap between germline ends came to 18 bases. CDR1 SQVTM and CDR2 ANQGSEA come from the germline V gene. The covered CDR3 bases are TGCAGCGTCGAGGGGGGGCGCCCCAGAGATACG. Protein product: CSVEGGRPRDT. The whole CDR3 sequence reads CSVEGGRPRDTQYF.

This clone was picked up many times. From the germline J gene comes the end of the CDR3, since the read stops 3 residues before it. The chain recombines TRBV5-1 with TRBJ2-1, with D perhaps TRBD1 (5 bases). CDR3 size: 15 residues. Germline CDR1 SGHRS, CDR2 YFSETQ. Trimming cost V 0 bases and J 9 bases, with 16 bases left between them. CDR3 sequence reads: CASSLVAEMQGEQFF. The CDR3 DNA, read in part, is TGCGCCAGCAGCTTGGTAGCAGAGATGCAGGGTGAG.

This clone was picked up a small number of times. The read ends 3 residues shy of where the CDR3 ends; the end is completed using the germline J gene. The rearrangement joins TRBV7-9 to TRBJ1-4, with a weak D call TRBD1 (5 bases). The length of the CDR3 is 15 residues. Germline V gene data show CDR1 as SEHNR and CDR2 as FQNEAQ (reference sequence). Deletions cut 6 bases from V and 7 bases from J, with 18 bases between. CDR3 amino acids: CASSPRSGAGEKLFF. The sequenced CDR3 bases are TGTGCCAGCAGTCCACGCAGCGGGGCGGGTGAAAAA. Combining the CDR3 with reference TRBV7-9 and TRBJ1-4 gives the whole variable domain DTGVSQNPRHKITKRGQNVTFRCDPISEHNRLYWYRQTLGQGPEFLTYFQNEAQLEKSRLLSDRFSAERPKGSFSTLEIQRTEQGDSAMYLCASSPRSGAGEKLFFGSGTQLSVL.

In its sample, this clone was seen a few times. CDR3 region: CASSQSSGGHYEQYF. The sequenced CDR3 bases are TGTGCCAGCAGCCAATCTAGCGGGGGCCACTACGAG. This chain connects TRBV6-4 to TRBJ2-7; 10 positions match TRBD2. The read falls 3 residues short of the CDR3 end, and the missing part is taken from the germline J gene. Trimming at V came to 6 bases and at J to 3 bases, leaving 8 bases not matched to a gene. The CDR3 sequence is 15 residues long. Germline V gene data show CDR1 as MRHNA and CDR2 as SNTAGT.

This clone was observed at least ten times. Read sequence stops 3 residues before the CDR3 end, and the germline J gene provides the missing end. The chain has TRBV10-3 and TRBJ2-7; TRBD1 matches at 11 bases. Trimming cost V 3 bases and J 4 bases; bases outside gene matches: 5. This CDR3 is 15 amino acids long. The germline V gene encodes CDR1 ENHRY and CDR2 SYGVKD. The DNA read from the CDR3 is TGTGCCATCAGTGAACCGGGACAGGGGGGTTACGAG. Translation: CAISEPGQGGYE. The whole CDR3 protein reads CAISEPGQGGYEQYF.

In this sample, this clone turned up many times. The read halts 3 residues ahead of the CDR3 end, with the missing end drawn from the germline J gene. The rearrangement uses TRBV27 and TRBJ2-3; 8 positions agree with TRBD2. The CDR3 is 16 residues long. Germline V gives CDR1 MNHEY, CDR2 SMNVEV (reference sequence). V lost 4 bases and J lost 2; bases outside the gene matches: 8. CDR3 bases read: TGTGCCAGCAGTTCCAGGCTAGCGGGCTCCACAGATACG. This encodes CASSSRLAGSTDT. The CDR3, in full, reads CASSSRLAGSTDTQYF.

In the case of this clone: The CDR3 end is not reached by the read, which stops 3 residues before it; the germline J gene fills it in. The gene calls are TRBV19 and TRBJ1-5; the D is unclear. The ends were cut back, 5 bases at V and 5 bases at J, with 10 bases in the middle. The germline CDR1 and CDR2 sequences are LNHDA and SQIVND (reference sequence). The CDR3 loop spans 13 amino acids. The covered CDR3 bases are TGTGCCAGTAGTGTGGCAGTGCATCAGCCC. This encodes CASSVAVHQP. From start to end, the CDR3 is CASSVAVHQPQHF.

Many counts were recorded for this clone. The read halts 3 residues ahead of the CDR3 end, with the missing end drawn from the germline J gene. The chain links TRBV29-1 to TRBJ1-6; 7 bases are a match to TRBD1. The V segment lost 1 base and the J segment 10 bases; nucleotides outside the gene matches: 7. This CDR3 has 14 residues. CDR1 SQVTM and CDR2 ANQGSEA come from the germline V gene. The CDR3 sequence: CSVEGEGAGSPLHF. The part of the CDR3 DNA that was read is TGCAGCGTTGAAGGAGAGGGGGCGGGCTCACCC.

As regards this clone: The read halts 3 residues ahead of the CDR3 end, with the missing end drawn from the germline J gene. The chain employs TRBV7-9 and TRBJ2-6, with TRBD1 as a possible D gene (6 bases). The CDR3 loop spans 14 amino acids. Trimming removed 7 bases at V and 1 base at J, with 8 bases between. Germline CDR1 is SEHNR and CDR2 is FQNEAQ (reference sequence). The sequenced part of the CDR3 DNA is TGTGCCAGCAACACAGGGTCTGGGGCCAACGTC. As protein: CASNTGSGANV. The whole CDR3 sequence reads CASNTGSGANVLTF.

The DNA read from the CDR3 is TGTGCCAGCAGCTTAGGGGCTAGCGGGTACAATGAG. Its protein product is CASSLGASGYNE. The full CDR3 sequence reads CASSLGASGYNEQFF. The chain couples TRBV7-9 to TRBJ2-1; 8 bases agree with TRBD2. Read sequence stops 3 residues before the CDR3 end, and the germline J gene provides the missing end. With 1 base clipped from V and 4 bases from J, the junction kept 3 bases outside the gene matches. There are 15 residues in the CDR3. Germline V lookup: CDR1 SEHNR, CDR2 FQNEAQ (reference sequence).